In this sample, the clone carrying this TCR beta chain turned up a few times. This entry comes from a study of early T cells in non-severe SARS-CoV-2 infection. Unique molecular identifiers were attached to individual cDNA molecules. MiXCR was run by TCRdb on the 5' RACE reads, yielding one entry per CDR3 protein. The repertoire holds around 70,000 distinct CDR3 sequences, with 9% to 15% as singletons. Sequenced sample: whole blood. The sequence was obtained from an adult who was a healthcare worker with PCR-confirmed SARS-CoV-2 infection or an uninfected control (not recorded which).

CDR3 loop: CASSLSLAGGLSSYNEQFF. CDR3 DNA: TGTGCCAGCAGCTTAAGCCTAGCGGGGGGCCTGAGCTCCTACAATGAGCAGTTCTTC. The chain uses TRBV7-9 and TRBJ2-1; 11 bases align to TRBD2. V shed 2 bases and J 0 bases; nucleotides not matched to a gene: 9. CDR1 and CDR2 (germline): SEHNR, FQNEAQ (reference sequence). The CDR3 is 19 residues long.